This entry features one TCR beta chain sequence. CDR1 and CDR2 (germline): MDHEN, SYDVKM. V shed 6 bases and J 3 bases; nucleotides not matched to a gene: 9. This CDR3 comprises 15 residues. The PCR had 60 Vbeta and 13 Jbeta primers. Data came from immunoSEQ multiplex PCR; TCRdb stores just in-frame clones and leaves some out. Of about 230,000 clones in the sample, 77% were seen once. This specimen comes from a study of cytomegalovirus exposure and HLA in healthy donors. Material: PBMCs. The J gene is TRBJ2-7, the V gene TRBV28; TRBD1 matches 9 bases. The TCR sequence derives from a woman aged 60-75 years in good health and CMV-seropositive. CDR3 loop: CASSPTPDRGYEQYF. The CDR3 DNA reads TGTGCCAGCAGCCCGACTCCGGACAGGGGCTACGAGCAGTACTTC. Full variable domain (missing parts from reference TRBV28 and TRBJ2-7): DVKVTQSSRYLVKRTGEKVFLECVQDMDHENMFWYRQDPGLGLRLIYFSYDVKMKEKGDIPEGYSVSREKKERFSLILESASTNQTSMYLCASSPTPDRGYEQYFGPGTRLTVT.